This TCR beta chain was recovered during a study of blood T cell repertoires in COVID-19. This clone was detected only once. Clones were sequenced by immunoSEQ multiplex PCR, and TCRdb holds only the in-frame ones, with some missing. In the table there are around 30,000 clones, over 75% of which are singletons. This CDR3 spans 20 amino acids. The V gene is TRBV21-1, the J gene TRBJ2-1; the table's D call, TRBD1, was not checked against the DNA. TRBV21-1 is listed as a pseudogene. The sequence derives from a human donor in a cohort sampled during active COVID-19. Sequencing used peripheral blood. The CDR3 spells CASSKGGGRLPGQGPHEQFF. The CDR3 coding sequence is TGTGCCAGCAGCAAAGGTGGAGGGAGGCTTCCGGGACAGGGGCCCCATGAGCAGTTCTTC.